This is a list of T cell receptor beta chains from one sample in a study of CD4 T cells in relation to SARS-CoV-2 and coronaviruses. Data came from immunoSEQ multiplex PCR; TCRdb stores just in-frame clones and leaves some out. This sample has around 21,000 clones, with 66% found just once. Which antigens these TCRs recognize remains unknown. Material: CD4+ T cells from PBMCs, cultured in vitro. The receptors derive from a human donor in good health. CDR3s include the opening cysteine and the closing phenylalanine or tryptophan. The order of the fields is V gene, D gene, CDR3 length, clone size, J gene, CDR3 DNA, CDR3 protein. A D gene is named only where the DNA matches it firmly. Some rows mark clone size as missing; the rest say once, few, many or name a class of expanded clone.

V: TRBV2; D: TRBD1; length: 15; size: .; J: TRBJ2-7; DNA: TGTGCCAGCAGTTCCGACAGGGATCGGTTCTACGAGCAGTACTTC; CDR3: CASSSDRDRFYEQYF
V: TRBV6-5; D: TRBD2; length: 14; size: .; J: TRBJ2-7; DNA: TGTGCCAGCAGTATGACTAGCGGGAGTTACGAGCAGTACTTC; CDR3: CASSMTSGSYEQYF
V: TRBV11-2; D: .; length: 16; size: .; J: TRBJ1-2; DNA: TGTGCCAGCAGCCGGCTTAGGGCAGGCCCCAGGAATGGCTACACCTTC; CDR3: CASSRLRAGPRNGYTF
V: TRBV3-1/TRBV3-2; D: TRBD2; length: 16; size: .; J: TRBJ2-1; DNA: TGTGCCAGCAGCCAAGAGGGACTAGCGGGAATAAATGAGCAGTTCTTC; CDR3: CASSQEGLAGINEQFF
V: TRBV7-8; D: .; length: 14; size: .; J: TRBJ1-5; DNA: TGTGCCAGCAGATTTGACGGAAGGGATCAGCCCCAGCATTTT; CDR3: CASRFDGRDQPQHF
V: TRBV19; D: .; length: 13; size: few; J: TRBJ1-5; DNA: TGTGCCAGTAGTGTGGAGAGCAATCAGCCCCAGCATTTT; CDR3: CASSVESNQPQHF
V: TRBV2; D: TRBD1; length: 15; size: .; J: TRBJ1-3; DNA: TGTGCCAGCAGTGCTGGACAGGGACCTGGAAACACCATATATTTT; CDR3: CASSAGQGPGNTIYF
V: TRBV7-8; D: .; length: 14; size: large; J: TRBJ1-1; DNA: TGTGCCAGCAGCCCCCGGGAGGGGAACACTGAAGCTTTCTTT; CDR3: CASSPREGNTEAFF
V: TRBV3-1/TRBV3-2; D: TRBD2; length: 16; size: .; J: TRBJ2-1; DNA: TGTGCCAGCAGCCACGCGGGACTAGCCCCCTACAATGAGCAGTTCTTC; CDR3: CASSHAGLAPYNEQFF
V: TRBV10-2; D: TRBD2; length: 17; size: .; J: TRBJ2-3; DNA: TGCGCCAGCAGTGAGTCGGGGACTAGCCGTTTTACAGATACGCAGTATTTT; CDR3: CASSESGTSRFTDTQYF
V: TRBV12-3/TRBV12-4; D: .; length: 13; size: .; J: TRBJ2-2; DNA: TGTGCCAGCAGTTTATGGACCACCGGGGAGCTGTTTTTT; CDR3: CASSLWTTGELFF
V: TRBV5-4; D: .; length: 15; size: .; J: TRBJ1-1; DNA: TGTGCCAGCAGCTTGGGGGCGGGGATGAACACTGAAGCTTTCTTT; CDR3: CASSLGAGMNTEAFF
V: TRBV7-2; D: TRBD1; length: 18; size: once; J: TRBJ1-4; DNA: TGTGCCAGCAGCCCCGGATACAGGGGACCCAGATTGAATGAAAAACTGTTTTTT; CDR3: CASSPGYRGPRLNEKLFF
V: TRBV7-9; D: .; length: 12; size: .; J: TRBJ1-1; DNA: TGTGCCAGCAGCTTACTGGGAACTGAAGCTTTCTTT; CDR3: CASSLLGTEAFF
V: TRBV9; D: TRBD2; length: 18; size: .; J: TRBJ2-5; DNA: TGTGCCAGCAGCGTTCTGGCTAGCGGGGGCCCTGCTCAAGAGACCCAGTACTTC; CDR3: CASSVLASGGPAQETQYF
V: TRBV4-3; D: .; length: 16; size: .; J: TRBJ2-7; DNA: TGCGCCAGCAGCCGGTTAGCGGGACAGAGCTCCTACGAGCAGTACTTC; CDR3: CASSRLAGQSSYEQYF
V: TRBV6-2/TRBV6-3; D: .; length: 12; size: .; J: TRBJ2-5; DNA: TGTGCCAGCAGCGTTACAAGAGAGACCCAGTACTTC; CDR3: CASSVTRETQYF
V: TRBV19; D: .; length: 12; size: .; J: TRBJ2-7; DNA: TGTGCCAGTAGTGTCGGGCGCGACGAGCAGTACTTC; CDR3: CASSVGRDEQYF
V: TRBV12-3/TRBV12-4; D: .; length: 13; size: .; J: TRBJ1-1; DNA: TGTGCCAGCAGTTTGGAGGGGTTCTCTGGAGCTTTCTTT; CDR3: CASSLEGFSGAFF
V: TRBV2; D: TRBD2; length: 13; size: .; J: TRBJ2-7; DNA: TGTGCCAGCACGCTTCGGGGGGGCTCCGAGCAGTACTTC; CDR3: CASTLRGGSEQYF
V: TRBV18; D: .; length: 15; size: .; J: TRBJ1-1; DNA: TGTGCCAGCTCACCAGTGACGGATATGAACACTGAAGCTTTCTTT; CDR3: CASSPVTDMNTEAFF
V: TRBV19; D: .; length: 15; size: few; J: TRBJ1-5; DNA: TGTGCCAGTAGTATGCTTGGACAGTACAATCAGCCCCAGCATTTT; CDR3: CASSMLGQYNQPQHF
V: TRBV6-1; D: .; length: 11; size: .; J: TRBJ1-6; DNA: TGTGCCAGCAGTGAACATTCACCCCTCCACTTT; CDR3: CASSEHSPLHF
V: TRBV7-2; D: .; length: 13; size: .; J: TRBJ1-3; DNA: TGTGCCAGCAGTTCAGGGCCTGGAAACACCATATATTTT; CDR3: CASSSGPGNTIYF
V: TRBV5-1; D: .; length: 18; size: few; J: TRBJ2-2; DNA: TGCGCCAGCACTTTGGGTGGGTTGTTAGGACCGAACACCGGGGAGCTGTTTTTT; CDR3: CASTLGGLLGPNTGELFF
V: TRBV4-1; D: .; length: 16; size: .; J: TRBJ2-4; DNA: TGCGCCAGCAGCCAAGATAAGGGGACCGTCAAAAACATTCAGTACTTC; CDR3: CASSQDKGTVKNIQYF
V: TRBV12-2; D: .; length: 17; size: .; J: TRBJ2-7; DNA: TGTGCAAGTCGCTCTTCGACTGGGGTTGGCACATCCGACGAGCAGTACTTC; CDR3: CASRSSTGVGTSDEQYF
V: TRBV4-1; D: TRBD1; length: 15; size: .; J: TRBJ2-7; DNA: TGCGCCAGCAGCCAGACGACAGGGTCTCCCTACGAGCAGTACTTC; CDR3: CASSQTTGSPYEQYF
V: TRBV2; D: TRBD2; length: 15; size: .; J: TRBJ2-1; DNA: TGTGCCAGCAGTGAGGGACTAGCGGGTTATGGTGAGCAGTTCTTC; CDR3: CASSEGLAGYGEQFF
V: TRBV19; D: .; length: 16; size: .; J: TRBJ1-1; DNA: TGTGCCAGTAGTATGAGAGGGTATCGATTGAACACTGAAGCTTTCTTT; CDR3: CASSMRGYRLNTEAFF
V: TRBV19; D: .; length: 14; size: .; J: TRBJ1-1; DNA: TGTGCCAGTAGTATAGATCGGGGGGGCACTGAAGCTTTCTTT; CDR3: CASSIDRGGTEAFF
V: TRBV19; D: .; length: 17; size: .; J: TRBJ2-3; DNA: TGTGCCAGTAAGGTTGGGCCTTGGGCAGGAGATACAGATACGCAGTATTTT; CDR3: CASKVGPWAGDTDTQYF
V: TRBV6-5; D: TRBD1; length: 13; size: .; J: TRBJ2-7; DNA: TGTGCCAGCAGCCCAGGGACAGGCTACGAGCAGTACTTC; CDR3: CASSPGTGYEQYF
V: TRBV5-1; D: .; length: 14; size: few; J: TRBJ1-4; DNA: TGCGCCAGCAGCTCAGGGGAGGCTAATGAAAAACTGTTTTTT; CDR3: CASSSGEANEKLFF
V: TRBV4-1; D: .; length: 18; size: .; J: TRBJ2-3; DNA: TGCGCCAGCAGCCAAGTACGGCCAGGAACGCTTAGCACAGATACGCAGTATTTT; CDR3: CASSQVRPGTLSTDTQYF
V: TRBV30; D: .; length: 13; size: few; J: TRBJ1-1; DNA: TGTGCCGGCCAACAGGGATTTAACACTGAAGCTTTCTTT; CDR3: CAGQQGFNTEAFF
V: TRBV7-9; D: .; length: 12; size: .; J: TRBJ2-5; DNA: TGTGCCAGCAGCCCCTCTTCGGAGACCCAGTACTTC; CDR3: CASSPSSETQYF
V: TRBV9; D: .; length: 14; size: .; J: TRBJ2-6; DNA: TGTGCCAGCAGCATCGGGTCGGGGGCCAACGTCCTGACTTTC; CDR3: CASSIGSGANVLTF
V: TRBV5-1; D: TRBD1; length: 15; size: .; J: TRBJ2-3; DNA: TGCGCCAGCAGCTTGGCGACAGGGGGCACAGATACGCAGTATTTT; CDR3: CASSLATGGTDTQYF
V: TRBV28; D: TRBD1; length: 17; size: .; J: TRBJ1-2; DNA: TGTGCCAGCAGTTTATCTATCGGGGGGGGCAGGGGGCAAGGCTACACCTTC; CDR3: CASSLSIGGGRGQGYTF